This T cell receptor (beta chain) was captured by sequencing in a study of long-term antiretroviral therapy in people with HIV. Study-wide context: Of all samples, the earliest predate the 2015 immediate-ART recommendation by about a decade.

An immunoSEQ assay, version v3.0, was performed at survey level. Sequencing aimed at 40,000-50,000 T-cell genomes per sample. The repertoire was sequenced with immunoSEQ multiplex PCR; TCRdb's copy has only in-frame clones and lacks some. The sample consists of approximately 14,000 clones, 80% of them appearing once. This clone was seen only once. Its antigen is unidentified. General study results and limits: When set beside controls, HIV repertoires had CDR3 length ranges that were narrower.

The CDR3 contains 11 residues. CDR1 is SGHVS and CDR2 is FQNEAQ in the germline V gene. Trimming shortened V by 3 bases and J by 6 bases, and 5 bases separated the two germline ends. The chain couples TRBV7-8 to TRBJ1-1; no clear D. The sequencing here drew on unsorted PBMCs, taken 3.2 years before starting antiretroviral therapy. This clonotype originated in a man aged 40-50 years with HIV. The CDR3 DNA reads TGTGCCAGCAGCTTTAACGCTGAAGCTTTCTTT. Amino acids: CASSFNAEAFF.